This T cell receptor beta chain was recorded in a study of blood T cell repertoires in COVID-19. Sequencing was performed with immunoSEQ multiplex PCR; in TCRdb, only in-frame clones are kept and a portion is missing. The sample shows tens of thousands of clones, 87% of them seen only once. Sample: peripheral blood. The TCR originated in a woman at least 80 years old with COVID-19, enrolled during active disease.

The CDR3 DNA is TGTGCCAGCGGGGCCTCGGGGGGACACACCGGGGAGCTGTTTTTT. It specifies CASGASGGHTGELFF. The chain recombines TRBV27 with TRBJ2-2; 7 bases agree with TRBD2. Trimming cost V 8 bases and J 3 bases; bases outside gene matches: 9. This CDR3 comprises 15 residues. CDR1 and CDR2 from the germline V gene are MNHEY and SMNVEV (reference sequence).